This T cell receptor (beta chain) was documented in a study of identical twins. Points on this clonotype: No antigen is known for it.

Through template switching, a universal primer site was introduced, and the cDNA contained unique molecular identifiers. TCRdb redid the calling of the 5' RACE reads with MiXCR, one entry per CDR3 protein. The sample shows around 500,000 distinct CDR3 sequences, 13% to 15% of them seen only once. This CDR3 has 11 amino acids. CDR1 DFQATT and CDR2 SNEGSKA come from the germline V gene (reference sequence). Study results and limitations: Sequences that were out-of-frame, alpha and twin-shared displayed an excess of low generation probability. Fewer insertions characterized abundant cord blood beta clonotypes, whereas memory repertoires showed none.

These data are also associated with another study on yellow fever vaccine responses in identical twins.

Specimen: CD4+ T cells sorted from blood. This clonotype was sampled from a woman younger than 35 in good health. The V and J genes are TRBV20-1 and TRBJ1-1; D is undetermined. DNA for the CDR3: TGCAACGGAAAGAGAGACACTGAAGCTTTCTTT. It specifies CNGKRDTEAFF.